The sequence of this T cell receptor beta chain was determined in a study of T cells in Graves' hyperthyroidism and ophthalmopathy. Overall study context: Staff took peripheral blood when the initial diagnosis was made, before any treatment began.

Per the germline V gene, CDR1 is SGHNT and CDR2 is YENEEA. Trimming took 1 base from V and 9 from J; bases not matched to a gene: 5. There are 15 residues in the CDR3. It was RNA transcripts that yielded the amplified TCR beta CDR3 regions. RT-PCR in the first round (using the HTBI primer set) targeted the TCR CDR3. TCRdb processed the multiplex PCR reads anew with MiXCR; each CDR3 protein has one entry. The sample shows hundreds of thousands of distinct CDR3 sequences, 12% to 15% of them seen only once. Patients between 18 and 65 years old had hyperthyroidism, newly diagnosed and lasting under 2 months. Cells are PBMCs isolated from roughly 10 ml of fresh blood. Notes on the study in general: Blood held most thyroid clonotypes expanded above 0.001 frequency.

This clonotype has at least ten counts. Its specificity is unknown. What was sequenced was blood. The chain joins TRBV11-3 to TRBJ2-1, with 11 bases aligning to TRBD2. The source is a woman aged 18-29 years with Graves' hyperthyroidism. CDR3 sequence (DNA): TGTGCCAGCAGCTTAGTTAGCGGGGGGGGTGGTGAGCAGTTCTTC. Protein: CASSLVSGGGGEQFF. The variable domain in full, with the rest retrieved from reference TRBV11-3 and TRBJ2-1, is EAGVVQSPRYKIIEKKQPVAFWCNPISGHNTLYWYLQNLGQGPELLIRYENEEAVDDSQLPKDRFSAERLKGVDSTLKIQPAELGDSAVYLCASSLVSGGGGEQFFGPGTRLTVL.